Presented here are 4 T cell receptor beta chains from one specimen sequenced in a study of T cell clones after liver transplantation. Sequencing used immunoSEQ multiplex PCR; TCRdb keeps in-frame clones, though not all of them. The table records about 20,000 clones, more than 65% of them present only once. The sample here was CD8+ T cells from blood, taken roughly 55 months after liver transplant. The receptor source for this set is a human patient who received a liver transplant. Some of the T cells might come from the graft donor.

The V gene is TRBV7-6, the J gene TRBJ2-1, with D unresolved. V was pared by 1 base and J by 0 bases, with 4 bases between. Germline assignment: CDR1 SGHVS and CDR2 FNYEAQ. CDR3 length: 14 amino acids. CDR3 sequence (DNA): TGTGCCAGCAGCTTAGGAAGCTCCTACAATGAGCAGTTCTTC. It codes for CASSLGSSYNEQFF.

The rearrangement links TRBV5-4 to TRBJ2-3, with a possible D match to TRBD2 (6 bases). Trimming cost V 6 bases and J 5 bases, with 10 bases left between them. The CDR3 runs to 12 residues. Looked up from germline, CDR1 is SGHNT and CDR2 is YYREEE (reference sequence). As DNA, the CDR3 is TGTGCCAGCAACCCGGAGGGAGATACGCAGTATTTT. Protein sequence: CASNPEGDTQYF.

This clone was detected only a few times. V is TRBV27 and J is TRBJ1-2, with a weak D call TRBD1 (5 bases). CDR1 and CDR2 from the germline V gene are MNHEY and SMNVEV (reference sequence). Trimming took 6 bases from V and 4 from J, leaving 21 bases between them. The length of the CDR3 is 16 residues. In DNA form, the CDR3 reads TGTGCCAGCAGCCAGGGCAGGCCCAATTTGATCTATGGCTACACCTTC. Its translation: CASSQGRPNLIYGYTF.

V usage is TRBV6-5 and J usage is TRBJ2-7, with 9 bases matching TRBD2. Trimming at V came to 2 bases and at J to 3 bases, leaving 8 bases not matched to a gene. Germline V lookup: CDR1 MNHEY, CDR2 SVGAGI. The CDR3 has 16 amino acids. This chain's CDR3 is CASSYSRERGDYEQYF. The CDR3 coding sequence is TGTGCCAGCAGTTACAGTCGGGAGCGGGGGGACTACGAGCAGTACTTC.